This TCR beta chain appears in the sequencing data of a study of blood T cell repertoires in COVID-19. Study summary: Sites across the United States, Italy and Spain contributed samples from acute and convalescent COVID-19.

Trimming cost V 4 bases and J 0 bases, with 18 bases left between them. This CDR3 has 17 residues. The germline gives CDR1 SGHRS, CDR2 YFSETQ. This clone has a single count. In the authors' methods: Reference gene primers were amplified, and this amplification served to estimate nucleated cell counts. Data came from immunoSEQ multiplex PCR; TCRdb stores just in-frame clones and leaves some out. V, J and clone size are taken as reported in that table, and D and trimming were inferred from the DNA itself. The repertoire holds approximately 210,000 clones, with 70% to 90% as singletons. The chain combines TRBV5-1 with TRBJ2-3; D not resolved. This TCR derives from a woman in her forties or fifties with active or convalescent COVID-19. Material for sequencing was peripheral blood. The CDR3 DNA reads as TGCGCCAGCAGCCGTTATCCCAGATTTTCTAGCACAGATACGCAGTATTTT. Its translation: CASSRYPRFSSTDTQYF. Complete variable domain (other parts from reference TRBV5-1 and TRBJ2-3): KAGVTQTPRYLIKTRGQQVTLSCSPISGHRSVSWYQQTPGQGLQFLFEYFSETQRNKGNFPGRFSGRQFSNSRSEMNVSTLELGDSALYLCASSRYPRFSSTDTQYFGPGTRLTVL.